Below, one T cell receptor beta chain is given with its context. Method: immunoSEQ multiplex PCR; TCRdb's copy keeps in-frame clones and lacks some. Of 110,000 to 150,000 clones listed, 70% to 90% are singletons. The participants were between roughly 18 and 100 years old and came from 24 US areas. Clinical history as reported by participants underpinned cohort assignment. These data belong to a study of blood T cell repertoires in COVID-19. The source of this sequence is a man aged 50 to 59 who had recovered from COVID-19. The sample comprised PBMCs or T cells enriched from blood (not recorded which).

This CDR3 reads CASSLWDRGFRQPQHF. The CDR3 DNA follows: TGTGCCAGCAGCTTATGGGACAGGGGGTTCAGGCAGCCCCAGCATTTT. The V gene is TRBV11-2, the J gene TRBJ1-5; TRBD1 matches 11 bases. Germline-derived CDR1 and CDR2 are SGHAT and FQNNGV. This CDR3 region has 16 residues. With 2 bases clipped from V and 7 bases from J, the junction kept 7 bases outside the gene matches.